This TCR beta chain is from a study of blood T cell repertoires in COVID-19. Those who participated ranged in age from about 18 to 89 years and resided in about 24 US areas. Assignments of participants to cohorts depended upon their own reported clinical history. The repertoire was sequenced with immunoSEQ multiplex PCR; TCRdb's copy has only in-frame clones and lacks some. The sample lists some 180,000 clones; roughly nine tenths were seen once. The germline CDR1 and CDR2 sequences are KGHDR and SFDVKD. There are 15 residues in the CDR3. V was shortened by 2 bases and J by 5 bases, with 14 bases between the two germline ends.

V gene TRBV24-1 combines with J gene TRBJ1-2; no clear D gene. Sequencing was performed on PBMCs or T cells enriched from blood (not recorded which). The receptor was isolated from a woman between 40 and 55 years old in a cohort exposed to, infected with or recovered from COVID-19 (not recorded which). As DNA, the CDR3 is TGTGCCACCAGTGATTCGACGGCCGGGAGTTATGGCTACACCTTC. It yields the protein CATSDSTAGSYGYTF.